This T cell receptor (beta chain) was sequenced in a study of blood T cell repertoires in COVID-19. In the study overall: Acute and convalescent COVID-19 samples came from the United States, Italy and Spain. Sources were T cells, B-cell-depleted T cells, or PBMCs; the material itself was cDNA or gDNA.

Looked up from germline, CDR1 is SEHNR and CDR2 is FQNEAQ (reference sequence). J gave up 0 bases and V 5 bases, and 6 bases lay outside the gene matches. This CDR3 contains 16 residues. Methods used by the authors: Amplified reference gene primers provided the basis for estimating nucleated cell counts. TCRdb keeps only in-frame clones here, not all; method: immunoSEQ multiplex PCR. V and J calls and clone size follow that table, whereas D and trimming were derived from the DNA. The data show 200,000 to 250,000 clones, more than 80% seen once. The table lists this clone with a count of one. Followed over time, Seattle patients had been enrolled while infection was active.

V gene TRBV7-9 combines with J gene TRBJ2-2; TRBD2 aligns across 7 bases. The sample comprised peripheral blood. The receptor was derived from a woman aged 30 to 39 with COVID-19, enrolled during active disease. CDR3 DNA sequence: TGTGCCAGCAGCACCACTAGCGCCCCGAACACCGGGGAGCTGTTTTTT. Translation: CASSTTSAPNTGELFF.